These T cell receptor beta chains were read from a single sample in a study of shared clonotypes between healthy human individuals. Sequencing was performed with immunoSEQ multiplex PCR; in TCRdb, only in-frame clones are kept and a portion is missing. Among about a million clones listed, 70% to 85% were seen once. The material sequenced was memory CD4+ T cells sorted from blood. The receptors were sampled from a man aged 18-30 years in good health. Each CDR3 is given with its conserved first and last residue. The order of the fields is CDR3 DNA, CDR3 protein, V gene, clone size, D gene, J gene. D genes are given only for firm matches. Some rows have no size entry. The others give once, few or many, or a class for an expanded clone.

DNA: TGCGCCAGCAGCTTCTGGACGGGGGACAGGAATGAGCAGTTCTTC; CDR3: CASSFWTGDRNEQFF; V: TRBV5-1; size: NA; D: TRBD1; J: TRBJ2-1
DNA: TGTGCCAGTAGTATTGCAGCGGGGGGGCGCCCAGATACGCAGTATTTT; CDR3: CASSIAAGGRPDTQYF; V: TRBV19; size: NA; D: TRBD2; J: TRBJ2-3
DNA: TGTGCCACCAGCAGAGATGGGAAGAACACTGAAGCTTTCTTT; CDR3: CATSRDGKNTEAFF; V: TRBV15; size: NA; D: NA; J: TRBJ1-1
DNA: TGTGCCAGCAGCTTAGCAGGGTTTATTCGGGGAGCTTTCTTT; CDR3: CASSLAGFIRGAFF; V: TRBV11-2; size: NA; D: NA; J: TRBJ1-1
DNA: TGCGCCAGCAGCTTGGCAGTCAATGATTCACCCCTCCACTTT; CDR3: CASSLAVNDSPLHF; V: TRBV5-1; size: few; D: NA; J: TRBJ1-6
DNA: TGTGCCAGCAGCCTATACCCAGGAGCGGGGGGTTACAATGAGCAGTTCTTC; CDR3: CASSLYPGAGGYNEQFF; V: TRBV9; size: NA; D: TRBD2; J: TRBJ2-1
DNA: TGTGCCAGCAGCTTACGCAGCAGCGGGCCTTTCTACAATGAGCAGTTCTTC; CDR3: CASSLRSSGPFYNEQFF; V: TRBV7-2; size: NA; D: NA; J: TRBJ2-1
DNA: TGCGCCAGCAGCCTATTGCCGGGGTATCCTTGGGAAGCTTTCTTT; CDR3: CASSLLPGYPWEAFF; V: TRBV5-1; size: NA; D: NA; J: TRBJ1-1
DNA: TGTGCCAGCAGTGACGGACAGGGGGACTATGGCTACACCTTC; CDR3: CASSDGQGDYGYTF; V: TRBV6-1; size: NA; D: TRBD1; J: TRBJ1-2
DNA: TGTGCCAGCAGCCCCATCCAGGGAGCCGGGGCCAACGTCCTGACTTTC; CDR3: CASSPIQGAGANVLTF; V: TRBV5-6; size: NA; D: NA; J: TRBJ2-6
DNA: TGTGCCAGCAGCTTCTCCTTACTAGTAGAGACCCAGTACTTC; CDR3: CASSFSLLVETQYF; V: TRBV7-9; size: once; D: NA; J: TRBJ2-5
DNA: TGTGCCAGCAGCACCGCCTTTCCGAGATTGGGGGAGACCCAGTACTTC; CDR3: CASSTAFPRLGETQYF; V: TRBV5-6; size: NA; D: NA; J: TRBJ2-5
DNA: TGTGCCAGCAGGAGAGGGACTAGCGGTAGAGGGCCAGATACGCAGTATTTT; CDR3: CASRRGTSGRGPDTQYF; V: TRBV7-9; size: NA; D: TRBD2; J: TRBJ2-3
DNA: TGTGCCAGCAGCCGAGTCTCGGCGGGCGAGCAGTACTTC; CDR3: CASSRVSAGEQYF; V: TRBV5-6; size: NA; D: NA; J: TRBJ2-7
DNA: TGTGCCAGCAGTTACTCGGCGAGCTCCTACGAGCAGTACTTC; CDR3: CASSYSASSYEQYF; V: TRBV6-5; size: NA; D: NA; J: TRBJ2-7
DNA: TGTGCCAGCAGTGAAAGTCCTCGCGAGCAGTACTTC; CDR3: CASSESPREQYF; V: TRBV2; size: NA; D: NA; J: TRBJ2-7
DNA: TGCAGTGCTAGAGCTAGGACTGAAGCTTTCTTT; CDR3: CSARARTEAFF; V: TRBV20-1; size: NA; D: NA; J: TRBJ1-1
DNA: TGTGCCAGCAGCGTCACTTCGGGGCCACAAGAGACCCAGTACTTC; CDR3: CASSVTSGPQETQYF; V: TRBV7-2; size: once; D: NA; J: TRBJ2-5
DNA: TGCAGCGCTGACAGGAGCTCCTACAATGAGCAGTTCTTC; CDR3: CSADRSSYNEQFF; V: TRBV29-1; size: NA; D: NA; J: TRBJ2-1
DNA: TGTGCCTGGAATCTCTTGGAGCAACACCGTAACTACGAGCAGTACTTC; CDR3: CAWNLLEQHRNYEQYF; V: TRBV30; size: NA; D: NA; J: TRBJ2-7
DNA: TGTGCCTGGAGTGTAAACCCGCACTCACAGGGTACGGTCCTTAATGAAAAACTGTTTTTT; CDR3: CAWSVNPHSQGTVLNEKLFF; V: TRBV30; size: NA; D: NA; J: TRBJ1-4
DNA: TGTGCCAGCAGTTTGACGTCGGATAATTCACCCCTCCACTTT; CDR3: CASSLTSDNSPLHF; V: TRBV28; size: NA; D: NA; J: TRBJ1-6
DNA: TGTGCCAGCAGTCCGCCGGGACAGGGAAACTATGGCTACACCTTC; CDR3: CASSPPGQGNYGYTF; V: TRBV27; size: NA; D: TRBD1; J: TRBJ1-2
DNA: TGTGCCAGCAGCGTAGACCGGGGCGAAGGTGGCTACACCTTC; CDR3: CASSVDRGEGGYTF; V: TRBV9; size: NA; D: NA; J: TRBJ1-2
DNA: TGTGCCTGGAGTGTACAATTTGGGGGTGAGTCTTTCTTT; CDR3: CAWSVQFGGESFF; V: TRBV30; size: few; D: NA; J: TRBJ1-1
DNA: TGTGCCAGCAGCGTAGGGGGAGGGGGCGTTGGCTACACCTTC; CDR3: CASSVGGGGVGYTF; V: TRBV9; size: NA; D: TRBD1; J: TRBJ1-2
DNA: TGCAGCGTTGGAGGGACTTACTCAGATACGCAGTATTTT; CDR3: CSVGGTYSDTQYF; V: TRBV29-1; size: NA; D: NA; J: TRBJ2-3
DNA: TGTGCCATCAGTGAGTGGGGCTCTGGAAACACCATATATTTT; CDR3: CAISEWGSGNTIYF; V: TRBV10-3; size: NA; D: NA; J: TRBJ1-3
DNA: TGTGCCAGCAGGCCTTCAGGGGGGAATCAGCCCCAGCATTTT; CDR3: CASRPSGGNQPQHF; V: TRBV6-1; size: NA; D: TRBD1; J: TRBJ1-5
DNA: TGTGCCAGCAGTCAAAAAAACACTGAAGCTTTCTTT; CDR3: CASSQKNTEAFF; V: TRBV28; size: few; D: NA; J: TRBJ1-1
DNA: TGTGCCAGCAGCTTGGCCGGCAGGGGGCGAGTCACTGAAGCTTTCTTT; CDR3: CASSLAGRGRVTEAFF; V: TRBV5-4; size: NA; D: TRBD1; J: TRBJ1-1
DNA: TGTGCCAGTAGTACCTCAAGTGACGGGTATCAGCCCCAGCATTTT; CDR3: CASSTSSDGYQPQHF; V: TRBV19; size: NA; D: NA; J: TRBJ1-5
DNA: TGTGCCAGCAGTGCTGAGACAGCCACCCAGTACTTC; CDR3: CASSAETATQYF; V: TRBV2; size: NA; D: NA; J: TRBJ2-5
DNA: TGTGCCAGCAGCTTTTTTTGTATTCCAGGCCTTAACACTGAAGCTTTCTTT; CDR3: CASSFFCIPGLNTEAFF; V: TRBV12-1; size: NA; D: NA; J: TRBJ1-1
DNA: TGTGCCAGCAGCGAGGTGGGGTGGGCAGAAGCTTTCTTT; CDR3: CASSEVGWAEAFF; V: TRBV5-4; size: NA; D: NA; J: TRBJ1-1
DNA: TGTGCCAGCTCACCCCAGAGGGGGGTTGCGGATACGCAGTATTTT; CDR3: CASSPQRGVADTQYF; V: TRBV18; size: NA; D: NA; J: TRBJ2-3
DNA: TGTGCCATCAGTCTTGAGACAGGGGGCTCTTTCACTGAAGCTTTCTTT; CDR3: CAISLETGGSFTEAFF; V: TRBV10-3; size: NA; D: TRBD1; J: TRBJ1-1
DNA: TGTGCCAGCAGTGAAGGGGCCAAAAACATTCAGTACTTC; CDR3: CASSEGAKNIQYF; V: TRBV25-1; size: many; D: NA; J: TRBJ2-4
DNA: TGTGCCAGCAGGGGCGGGACAAATGAAGCTTTCTTT; CDR3: CASRGGTNEAFF; V: TRBV6-6; size: few; D: NA; J: TRBJ1-1
DNA: TGTGCCAGCAGTAAAGCCGGGACAGAGCAGTTCTTC; CDR3: CASSKAGTEQFF; V: TRBV28; size: NA; D: NA; J: TRBJ2-1
DNA: TGCGCCAGCAGCCAAGATGGGAGGACTTACCAGTTCTTC; CDR3: CASSQDGRTYQFF; V: TRBV4-3; size: NA; D: NA; J: TRBJ2-1
DNA: TGTGCCAGCAGAATAGGGACTGAGCAGTTCTTC; CDR3: CASRIGTEQFF; V: TRBV27; size: NA; D: NA; J: TRBJ2-1
DNA: TGTGCCAGCAGATCGGGACTAGCCCCCACAGATACGCAGTATTTT; CDR3: CASRSGLAPTDTQYF; V: TRBV2; size: few; D: TRBD2; J: TRBJ2-3
DNA: TGTGCCAGCAGCCCACGGGAGGGCGCATACAATGAGCAGTTCTTC; CDR3: CASSPREGAYNEQFF; V: TRBV7-8; size: NA; D: TRBD2; J: TRBJ2-1
DNA: TGTGCCAGCAGCCCAAGACTATCTCGGGAAAAACTGTTTTTT; CDR3: CASSPRLSREKLFF; V: TRBV21-1; size: NA; D: NA; J: TRBJ1-4
DNA: TGTGCCAGCAGGTCGGAAAGACTAACCACAGATACGCAGTATTTT; CDR3: CASRSERLTTDTQYF; V: TRBV5-4; size: NA; D: NA; J: TRBJ2-3
DNA: TGTGCCAGCAGTGACTCTGGCCCCGTGACCGAAAAACTGTTTTTT; CDR3: CASSDSGPVTEKLFF; V: TRBV6-4; size: once; D: NA; J: TRBJ1-4
DNA: TGTGCCAGCAGTCAACTAGAGACCCAGTACTTC; CDR3: CASSQLETQYF; V: TRBV14; size: NA; D: NA; J: TRBJ2-5
DNA: TGCGCCAGCAGCTTGGCAGGGGACAGGGTTGGGGAGACCCAGTACTTC; CDR3: CASSLAGDRVGETQYF; V: TRBV5-1; size: NA; D: TRBD1; J: TRBJ2-5
DNA: TGTGCCTGGAGTCGTGACAGTCGCTATGGCTACACCTTC; CDR3: CAWSRDSRYGYTF; V: TRBV30; size: NA; D: NA; J: TRBJ1-2
DNA: TGTGCCAGCAGCGAGACAGGGGGCTTCACTGAAGCTTTCTTT; CDR3: CASSETGGFTEAFF; V: TRBV21-1; size: few; D: NA; J: TRBJ1-1
DNA: TGTGCCAGCAGTGAAATAGGGGGTGACCCCTACGAGCAGTACTTC; CDR3: CASSEIGGDPYEQYF; V: TRBV6-1; size: NA; D: NA; J: TRBJ2-7
DNA: TGTGCCAGCAGCTTTTTGGGCAGGAACACTGAAGCTTTCTTT; CDR3: CASSFLGRNTEAFF; V: TRBV5-6; size: NA; D: NA; J: TRBJ1-1
DNA: TGTGCCAGCAGCCTGACAGGTTTCTCTGGAAACACCATATATTTT; CDR3: CASSLTGFSGNTIYF; V: TRBV7-8; size: NA; D: NA; J: TRBJ1-3